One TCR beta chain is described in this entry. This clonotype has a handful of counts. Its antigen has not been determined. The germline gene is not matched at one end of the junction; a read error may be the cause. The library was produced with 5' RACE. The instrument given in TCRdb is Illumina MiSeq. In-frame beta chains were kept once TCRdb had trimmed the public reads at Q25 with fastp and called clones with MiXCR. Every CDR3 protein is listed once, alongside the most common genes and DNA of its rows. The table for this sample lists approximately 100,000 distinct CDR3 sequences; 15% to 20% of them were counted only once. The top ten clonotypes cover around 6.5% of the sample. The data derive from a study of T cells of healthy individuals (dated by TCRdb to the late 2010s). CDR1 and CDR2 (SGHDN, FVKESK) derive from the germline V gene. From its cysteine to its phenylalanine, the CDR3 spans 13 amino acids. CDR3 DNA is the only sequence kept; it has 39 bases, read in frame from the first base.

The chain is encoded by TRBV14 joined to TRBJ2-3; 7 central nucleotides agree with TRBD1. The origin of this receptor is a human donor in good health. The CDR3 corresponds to CASSQDLQGMVHF. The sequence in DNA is TGTGCCAGCAGCCAAGATTTACAGGGGATGGTTCATTTT.